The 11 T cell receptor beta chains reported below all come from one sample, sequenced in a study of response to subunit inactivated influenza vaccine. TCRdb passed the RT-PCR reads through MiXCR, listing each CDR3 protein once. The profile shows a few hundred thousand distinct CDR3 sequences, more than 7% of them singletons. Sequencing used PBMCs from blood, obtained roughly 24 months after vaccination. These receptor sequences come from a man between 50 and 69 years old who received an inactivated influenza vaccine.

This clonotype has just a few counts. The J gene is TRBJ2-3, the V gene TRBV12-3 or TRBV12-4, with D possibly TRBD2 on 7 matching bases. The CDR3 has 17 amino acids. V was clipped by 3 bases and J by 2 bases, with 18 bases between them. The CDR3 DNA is TGTGCCAGCAGTTTCGTAGGGGGGGCGTCCTTCACAGATACGCAGTATTTT. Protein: CASSFVGGASFTDTQYF.

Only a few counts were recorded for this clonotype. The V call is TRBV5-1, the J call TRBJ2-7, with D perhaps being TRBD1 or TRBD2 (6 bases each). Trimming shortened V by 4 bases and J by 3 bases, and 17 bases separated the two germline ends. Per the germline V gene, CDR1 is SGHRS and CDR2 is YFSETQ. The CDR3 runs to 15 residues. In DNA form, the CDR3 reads TGCGCCAGCAGCCGCGAGGGGGGAACGTACTACGAGCAGTACTTC. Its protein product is CASSREGGTYYEQYF.

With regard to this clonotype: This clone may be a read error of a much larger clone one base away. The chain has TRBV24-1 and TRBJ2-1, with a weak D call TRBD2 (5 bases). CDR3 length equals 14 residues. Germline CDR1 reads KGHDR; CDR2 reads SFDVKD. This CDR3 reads CATNVGADYYEQFF. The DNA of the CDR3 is TGTGCCACCAACGTCGGAGCTGACTACTATGAGCAGTTCTTC.

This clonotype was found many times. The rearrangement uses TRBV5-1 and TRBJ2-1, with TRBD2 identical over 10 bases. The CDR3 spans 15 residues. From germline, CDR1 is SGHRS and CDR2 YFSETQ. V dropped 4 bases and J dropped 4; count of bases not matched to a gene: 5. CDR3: CASSRTSGEYNEQFF. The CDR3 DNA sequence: TGCGCCAGCAGCCGGACTAGCGGAGAATACAATGAGCAGTTCTTC.

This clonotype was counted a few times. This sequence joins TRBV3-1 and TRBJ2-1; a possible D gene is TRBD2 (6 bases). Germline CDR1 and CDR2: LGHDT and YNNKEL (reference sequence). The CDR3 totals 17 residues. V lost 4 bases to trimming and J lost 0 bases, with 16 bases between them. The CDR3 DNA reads TGTGCCAGCAGCCGCCTTATTAGCGGTAGCTCCTACAATGAGCAGTTCTTC. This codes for CASSRLISGSSYNEQFF.

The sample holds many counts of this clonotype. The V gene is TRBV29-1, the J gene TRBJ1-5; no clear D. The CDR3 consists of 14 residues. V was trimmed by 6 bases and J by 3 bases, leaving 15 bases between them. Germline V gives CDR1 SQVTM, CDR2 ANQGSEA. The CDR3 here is CSVGVADPNQPQHF. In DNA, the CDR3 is TGCAGCGTGGGTGTCGCGGACCCCAATCAGCCCCAGCATTTT.

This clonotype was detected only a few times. CDR3: CASSQGQGSTYEQYF. The DNA for the CDR3 is TGCGCCAGCAGCCAAGGACAGGGTTCTACCTACGAGCAGTACTTC. The rearrangement links TRBV4-1 to TRBJ2-7; 7 bases map to TRBD1. Germline trimming cut 1 base from V and 2 bases from J; bases unmatched to any gene: 5. This CDR3 comprises 15 residues. Germline V CDR1 and CDR2: MGHRA, YSYEKL.

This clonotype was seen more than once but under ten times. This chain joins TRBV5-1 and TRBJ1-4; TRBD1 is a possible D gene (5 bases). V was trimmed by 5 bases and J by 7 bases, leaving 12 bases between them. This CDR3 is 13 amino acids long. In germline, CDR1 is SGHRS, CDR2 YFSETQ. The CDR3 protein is CASRSTGAEKLFF. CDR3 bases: TGCGCCAGCAGAAGTACCGGGGCTGAAAAACTGTTTTTT.

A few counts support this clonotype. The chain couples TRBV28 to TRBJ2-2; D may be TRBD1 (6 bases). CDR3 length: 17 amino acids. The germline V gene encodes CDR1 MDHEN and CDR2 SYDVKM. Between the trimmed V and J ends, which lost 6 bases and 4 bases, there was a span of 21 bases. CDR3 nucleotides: TGTGCCAGCAGACTAGGGGAGAGACAGGTCCGCACCGGGGAGCTGTTTTTT. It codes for CASRLGERQVRTGELFF.

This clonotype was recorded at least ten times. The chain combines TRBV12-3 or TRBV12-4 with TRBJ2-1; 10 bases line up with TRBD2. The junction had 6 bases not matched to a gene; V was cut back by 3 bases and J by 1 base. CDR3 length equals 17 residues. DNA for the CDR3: TGTGCCAGCAGTTTTCTACTAGCGGGAAGGTCCTACAATGAGCAGTTCTTC. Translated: CASSFLLAGRSYNEQFF.

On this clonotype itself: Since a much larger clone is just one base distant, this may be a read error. The CDR3 here is CASSMSRDSNSDTQYF. Written as DNA, the CDR3 is TGCGCCAGCAGCATGTCCCGGGACAGCAATTCAGATACGCAGTATTTT. This chain connects TRBV5-1 to TRBJ2-3, with 7 bases aligning to TRBD1. V dropped 4 bases and J dropped 4; count of bases not matched to a gene: 12. Per germline, CDR1 SGHRS and CDR2 YFSETQ. The CDR3 extends over 16 amino acids.